This TCR beta chain appears in the sequencing data of a study of cytomegalovirus exposure and HLA in healthy donors. PCR employed 60 Vbeta and 13 Jbeta primers. Only in-frame clones appear in the TCRdb table, and some are missing; sequencing was by immunoSEQ multiplex PCR. The sample yields approximately 190,000 clones, around 84% seen once. As to this clone: Its specificity is not known.

Study-wide results and caveats: CMV serostatus stood as the only immune exposure information on hand.

What was sequenced was PBMCs. This sequence was found in a man aged 35 to 55 in good health and CMV-seropositive.

CDR3 nucleotides: TGTGCCAGCAGCCACGAACAGGGGTCCAAAAACATTCAGTACTTC. As protein: CASSHEQGSKNIQYF. This rearrangement joins TRBV27 to TRBJ2-4, with 7 bases aligning to TRBD1. J lost 2 bases, V lost 6 bases, and 7 bases had no gene match. The CDR3 is 15 amino acids. Per germline, CDR1 MNHEY and CDR2 SMNVEV (reference sequence).